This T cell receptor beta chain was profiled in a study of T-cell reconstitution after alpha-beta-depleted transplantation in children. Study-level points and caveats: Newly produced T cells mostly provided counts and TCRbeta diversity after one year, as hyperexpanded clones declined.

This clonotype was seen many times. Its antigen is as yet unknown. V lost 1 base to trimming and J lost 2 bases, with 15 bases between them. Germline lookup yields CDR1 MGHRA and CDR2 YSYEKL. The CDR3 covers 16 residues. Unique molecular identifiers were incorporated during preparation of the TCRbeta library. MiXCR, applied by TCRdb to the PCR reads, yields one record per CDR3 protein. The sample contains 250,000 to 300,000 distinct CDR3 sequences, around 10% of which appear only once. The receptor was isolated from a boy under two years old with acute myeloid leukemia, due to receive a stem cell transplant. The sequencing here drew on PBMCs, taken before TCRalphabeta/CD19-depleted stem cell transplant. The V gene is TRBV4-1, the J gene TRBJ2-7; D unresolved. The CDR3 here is CASSQGAEEAAYEQYF. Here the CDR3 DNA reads TGCGCCAGCAGCCAAGGGGCAGAGGAAGCAGCCTACGAGCAGTACTTC.